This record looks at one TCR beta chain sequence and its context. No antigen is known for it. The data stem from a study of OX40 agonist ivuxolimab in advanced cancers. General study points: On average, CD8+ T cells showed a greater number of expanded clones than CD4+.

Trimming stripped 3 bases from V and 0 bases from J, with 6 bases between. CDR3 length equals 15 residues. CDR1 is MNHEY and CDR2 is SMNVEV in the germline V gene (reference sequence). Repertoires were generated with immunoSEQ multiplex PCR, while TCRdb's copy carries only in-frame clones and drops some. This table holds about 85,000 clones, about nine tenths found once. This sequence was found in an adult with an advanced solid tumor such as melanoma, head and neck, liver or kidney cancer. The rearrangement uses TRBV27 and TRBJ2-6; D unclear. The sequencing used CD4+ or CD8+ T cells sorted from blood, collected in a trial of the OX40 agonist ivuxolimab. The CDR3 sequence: CASSFWSSGANVLTF. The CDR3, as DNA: TGTGCCAGCAGTTTTTGGAGCTCTGGGGCCAACGTCCTGACTTTC.